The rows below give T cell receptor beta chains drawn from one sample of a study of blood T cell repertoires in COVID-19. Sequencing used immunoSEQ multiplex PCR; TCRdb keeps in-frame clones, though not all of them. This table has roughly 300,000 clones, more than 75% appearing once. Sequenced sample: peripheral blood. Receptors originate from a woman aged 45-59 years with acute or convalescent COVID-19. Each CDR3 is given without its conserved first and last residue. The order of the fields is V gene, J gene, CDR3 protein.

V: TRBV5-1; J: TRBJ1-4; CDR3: ASSLGERNEKLF
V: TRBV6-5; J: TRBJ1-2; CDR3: ASSYSAGINYGYT
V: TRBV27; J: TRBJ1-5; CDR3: ASSFGRGHNQPQH
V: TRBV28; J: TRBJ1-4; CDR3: ASRPGQAEEKLF
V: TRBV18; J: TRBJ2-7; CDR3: ASRLRTSGFYEQY
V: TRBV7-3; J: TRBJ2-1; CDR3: ASSLGVPSYNEQF
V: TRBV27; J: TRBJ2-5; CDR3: ASSYYGETQY
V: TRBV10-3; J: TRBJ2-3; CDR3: ASRTSGSTDTQY
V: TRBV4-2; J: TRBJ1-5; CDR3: ASSQETGVGGNQPQH
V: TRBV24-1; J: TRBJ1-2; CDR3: ATSDFPEHGYT
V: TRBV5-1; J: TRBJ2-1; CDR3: ASRDRDRGYDEQF
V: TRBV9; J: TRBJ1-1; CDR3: ASSPGLLNTEAF
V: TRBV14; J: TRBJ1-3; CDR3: ASRATQGAGNTIY
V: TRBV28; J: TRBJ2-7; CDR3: ASSLQVVGAGYEQY
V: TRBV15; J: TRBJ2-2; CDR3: ATSRGGQGTGELF
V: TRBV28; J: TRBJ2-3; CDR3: ASSSTLAGEVDTQY
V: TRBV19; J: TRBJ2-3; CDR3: ASSDARLAGTDTQY
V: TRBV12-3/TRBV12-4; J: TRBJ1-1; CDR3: ASWTGYTEAF
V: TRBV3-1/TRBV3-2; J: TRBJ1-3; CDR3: ASSPRDRLGNTIY
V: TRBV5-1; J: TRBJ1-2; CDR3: ASSFQGDYGYT
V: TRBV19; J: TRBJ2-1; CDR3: ASKTGIHHTSGRDNEQF
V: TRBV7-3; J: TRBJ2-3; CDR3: ASSLGAEADTQY
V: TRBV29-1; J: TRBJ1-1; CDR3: SVGPLNTEAF
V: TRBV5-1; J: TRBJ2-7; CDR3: ASSFQQDEQY
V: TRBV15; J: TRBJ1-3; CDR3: ATRAGNTIY
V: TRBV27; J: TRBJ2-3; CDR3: ASSLSATSGTDTQY
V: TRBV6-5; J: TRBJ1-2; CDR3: ASSYGQGSYT
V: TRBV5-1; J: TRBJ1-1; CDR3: ASSVTVNTEAF
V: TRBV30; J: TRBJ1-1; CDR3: AWRDTGTGSGAF
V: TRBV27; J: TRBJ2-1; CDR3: ASSIGAEVAGGDRRF
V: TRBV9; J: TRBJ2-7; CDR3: ASSEGGLAGYYEQY
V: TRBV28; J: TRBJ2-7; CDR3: ASSWTSAYEQY
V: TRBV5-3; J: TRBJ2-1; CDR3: ARSFTSGKGNEQF
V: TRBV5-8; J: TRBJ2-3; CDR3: ASRLPGLDPDTQY
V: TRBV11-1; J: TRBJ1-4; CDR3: ASSSRQSTNEKLF
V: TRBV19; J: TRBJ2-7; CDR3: ASSIEATYEQY
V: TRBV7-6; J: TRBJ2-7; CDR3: ASSLGLSYEQY
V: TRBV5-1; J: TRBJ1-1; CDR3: ASSYRDLNTEAF
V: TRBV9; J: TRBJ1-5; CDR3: ASSVDPLQGNQPQH
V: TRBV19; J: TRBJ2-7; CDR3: ASSMVAGSSSYEQY
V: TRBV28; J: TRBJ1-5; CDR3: ASSLGGEGSNQPQH
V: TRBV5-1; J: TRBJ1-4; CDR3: ASSFLGTRGEKLF
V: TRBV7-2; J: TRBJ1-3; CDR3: ASSLGGARGGAIY
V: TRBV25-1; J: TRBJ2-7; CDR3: ASSEPSGRSATYEQY
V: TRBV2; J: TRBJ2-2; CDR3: ASRLLTGNTGELF
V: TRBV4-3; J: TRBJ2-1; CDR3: ASSQLAGAPYNEQF
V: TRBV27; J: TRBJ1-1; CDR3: ASSSYSGLLNTEAF